This TCR beta chain was profiled in a study of T cell responses to AZD1222 COVID-19 vaccine. Findings of the study overall: Following two doses of AZD1222, Spike-specific TCR breadth and depth rose.

Comments on this clone: What it binds is unknown.

Trimming took off 6 bases at V and 1 base at J, with 13 bases between the two ends. The CDR3 length is 14 residues. The V gene's germline CDR1 is SGHRS and CDR2 YFSETQ. The method was immunoSEQ multiplex PCR; TCRdb's version includes in-frame clones alone and lacks a portion of them. In the table there are some 130,000 clones, 93% of which are singletons. The V gene is TRBV5-1, the J gene TRBJ2-5; tentatively, D is TRBD1 (6 bases). The sequence came from an adult in good health. Specimen: peripheral blood, collected on day 0 of AZD1222 vaccination. CDR3 in amino acids: CASNNGQIQETQYF. The CDR3 DNA sequence: TGCGCCAGCAACAACGGACAGATCCAAGAGACCCAGTACTTC.